These T cell receptor beta chains were read from a single sample in a study of ipilimumab plus nivolumab after autologous stem cell transplantation. The assay was immunoSEQ multiplex PCR, and TCRdb's table has in-frame clones only and misses some. This table holds 15,000 to 20,000 clones, 75% to 85% found once. The starting material was PBMCs, obtained in a trial of ipilimumab plus nivolumab as post-transplant consolidation. These receptors all stem from a male donor with diffuse large B-cell lymphoma. Both conserved end residues are part of each CDR3. The order of the fields is clone size, J gene, V gene, D gene, CDR3 DNA, CDR3 protein. A D gene is named only where the DNA matches it firmly. Part of the rows lack a size; the others show once, few, many or a class for expanded clones.

>-|TRBJ1-5|TRBV9|-
TGTGCCAGCAGCGCACAGGGCTATAGCAATCAGCCCCAGCATTTT
CASSAQGYSNQPQHF
>-|TRBJ1-4|TRBV18|-
TGTGCCAGCTCACCAAGGGGGAATGAAAAACTGTTTTTT
CASSPRGNEKLFF
>-|TRBJ2-3|TRBV2|TRBD2
TGTGCCAGCAGTGTATATGGGGGGGACACAGATACGCAGTATTTT
CASSVYGGDTDTQYF
>-|TRBJ2-3|TRBV9|-
TGTGCCAGCAGCGTTTGGGACACCCGCACAGATACGCAGTATTTT
CASSVWDTRTDTQYF
>-|TRBJ2-1|TRBV15|TRBD2
TGTGCCACCAGCAGAGATCCTAGCGGGGACAATGAGCAGTTCTTC
CATSRDPSGDNEQFF
>-|TRBJ1-2|TRBV18|TRBD1
TGTGCCAGCTCACCAAACAGGGGAGGGGAGAGCTATGGCTACACCTTC
CASSPNRGGESYGYTF
>-|TRBJ2-3|TRBV27|-
TGTGCCAGCAGTTTGATAGCCACAGATACGCAGTATTTT
CASSLIATDTQYF
>-|TRBJ2-7|TRBV15|-
TGTGCCACCAGCTCAACAGGGTCGTCCAGGGAGCAGTACTTC
CATSSTGSSREQYF
>-|TRBJ1-1|TRBV4-3|-
TGCGCCAGCAGCCAAGATCCGCCGGCAGGGAACACTGAAGCTTTCTTT
CASSQDPPAGNTEAFF
>-|TRBJ2-2|TRBV10-3|TRBD2
TGTGCCATCCTTAGCGGGGGAGAAAGCACCGGGGAGCTGTTTTTT
CAILSGGESTGELFF
>-|TRBJ2-1|TRBV4-1|TRBD2
TGCGCCAGCAGCCAAGATCGAACTAGCGGGGGGGCCGGTGAGCAGTTCTTC
CASSQDRTSGGAGEQFF
>once|TRBJ1-6|TRBV7-9|-
TGTGCCAGCAGCTTAGATCCAGTTAATTCACCCCTCCACTTT
CASSLDPVNSPLHF